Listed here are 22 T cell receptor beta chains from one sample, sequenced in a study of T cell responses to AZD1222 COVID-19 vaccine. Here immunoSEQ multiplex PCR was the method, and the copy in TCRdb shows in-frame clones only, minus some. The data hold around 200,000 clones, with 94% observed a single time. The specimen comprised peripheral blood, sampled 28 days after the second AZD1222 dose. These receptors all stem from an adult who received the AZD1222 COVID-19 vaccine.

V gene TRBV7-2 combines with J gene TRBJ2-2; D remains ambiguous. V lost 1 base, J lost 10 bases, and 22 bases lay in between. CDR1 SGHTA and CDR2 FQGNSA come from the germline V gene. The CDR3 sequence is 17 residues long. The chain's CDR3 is CASSLVPSGVLALELFF. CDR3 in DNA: TGTGCCAGCAGCTTAGTCCCTTCTGGAGTCTTGGCCCTGGAGCTGTTTTTT.

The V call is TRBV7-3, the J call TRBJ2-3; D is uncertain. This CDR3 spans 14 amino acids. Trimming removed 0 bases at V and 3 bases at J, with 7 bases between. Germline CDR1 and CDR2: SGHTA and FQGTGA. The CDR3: CASSLTSRTDTQYF. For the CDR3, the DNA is TGTGCCAGCAGCTTAACGAGTCGGACAGATACGCAGTATTTT.

In DNA, the CDR3 is TGTGCCAGCAGCTTAGGGGACAGGCCGACCGGGGAGCTGTTTTTT. Its protein product is CASSLGDRPTGELFF. The V gene is TRBV7-3, the J gene TRBJ2-2; TRBD1 agrees at 8 bases. V gave up 2 bases and J gave up 5 bases; unmatched junction bases: 4. Germline CDR1 SGHTA, CDR2 FQGTGA. The CDR3 is 15 amino acids.

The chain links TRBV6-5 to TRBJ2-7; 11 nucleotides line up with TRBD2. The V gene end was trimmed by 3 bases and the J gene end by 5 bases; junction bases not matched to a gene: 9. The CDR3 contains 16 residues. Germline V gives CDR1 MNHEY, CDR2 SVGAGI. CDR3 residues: CASSYSLAGGHDEQYF. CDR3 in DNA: TGTGCCAGCAGTTATTCGTTAGCGGGGGGGCACGACGAGCAGTACTTC.

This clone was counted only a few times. CDR3: CASSYSTDSPLHF. The CDR3, as DNA: TGTGCCAGCAGTTACTCGACTGATTCACCCCTCCACTTT. The V call is TRBV6-5, the J call TRBJ1-6, with no clear D. V shed 0 bases and J shed 8 bases, with 5 bases lying between them. This CDR3 region has 13 residues. The germline V gene encodes CDR1 MNHEY and CDR2 SVGAGI.

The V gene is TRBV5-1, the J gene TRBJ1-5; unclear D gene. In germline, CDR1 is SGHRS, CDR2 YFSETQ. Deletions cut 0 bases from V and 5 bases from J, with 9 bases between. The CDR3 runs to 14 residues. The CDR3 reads CASSLDGLDQPQHF. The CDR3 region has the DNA TGCGCCAGCAGCTTGGATGGGTTGGATCAGCCCCAGCATTTT.

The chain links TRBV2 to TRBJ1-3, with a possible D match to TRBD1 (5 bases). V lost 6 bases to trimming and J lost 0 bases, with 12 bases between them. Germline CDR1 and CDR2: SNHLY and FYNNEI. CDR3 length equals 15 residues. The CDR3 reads CASRKDTGSGNTIYF. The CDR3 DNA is TGTGCCAGCAGGAAGGACACCGGCTCTGGAAACACCATATATTTT.

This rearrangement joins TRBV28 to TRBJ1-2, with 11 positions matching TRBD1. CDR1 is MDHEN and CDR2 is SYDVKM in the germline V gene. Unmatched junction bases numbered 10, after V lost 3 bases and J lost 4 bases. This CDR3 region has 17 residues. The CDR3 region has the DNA TGTGCCAGCAGTTTGCCACTTACAGGACAGGGGGCCTATGGCTACACCTTC. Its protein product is CASSLPLTGQGAYGYTF.

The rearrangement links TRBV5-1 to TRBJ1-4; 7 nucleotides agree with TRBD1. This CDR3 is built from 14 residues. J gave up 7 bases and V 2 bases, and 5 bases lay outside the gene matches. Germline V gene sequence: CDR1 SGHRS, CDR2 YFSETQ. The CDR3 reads CASSLRQGGEKLFF. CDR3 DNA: TGCGCCAGCAGCTTACGACAGGGAGGTGAAAAACTGTTTTTT.

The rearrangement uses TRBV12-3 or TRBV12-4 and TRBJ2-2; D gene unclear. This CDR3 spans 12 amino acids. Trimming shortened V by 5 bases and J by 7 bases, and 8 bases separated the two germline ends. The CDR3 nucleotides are TGTGCCAGCAGTCTAGTGGGCGGGGAGCTGTTTTTT. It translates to CASSLVGGELFF.

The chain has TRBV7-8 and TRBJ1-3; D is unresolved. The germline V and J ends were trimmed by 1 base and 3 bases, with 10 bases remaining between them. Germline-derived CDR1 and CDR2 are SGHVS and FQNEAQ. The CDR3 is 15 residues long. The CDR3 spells CASSLGSAGGNTIYF. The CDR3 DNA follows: TGTGCCAGCAGCTTAGGATCGGCGGGTGGAAACACCATATATTTT.

The CDR3 loop is CASSWLGGLQHTDTQYF. The CDR3 DNA sequence: TGTGCCAGTAGTTGGCTCGGGGGCCTACAACACACAGATACGCAGTATTTT. The chain recombines TRBV19 with TRBJ2-3; either TRBD1 or TRBD2 may supply D (6 bases each). The CDR3 is 17 amino acids. Looked up from germline, CDR1 is LNHDA and CDR2 is SQIVND (reference sequence). V was trimmed by 5 bases and J by 2 bases, leaving 20 bases between them.

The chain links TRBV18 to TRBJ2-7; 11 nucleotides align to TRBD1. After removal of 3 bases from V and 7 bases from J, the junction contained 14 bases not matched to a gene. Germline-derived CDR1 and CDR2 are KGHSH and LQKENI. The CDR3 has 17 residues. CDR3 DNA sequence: TGTGCCAGCTCACCTGCCATTTCCGGGACAGGGGGTCGGGAGCAGTACTTC. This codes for CASSPAISGTGGREQYF. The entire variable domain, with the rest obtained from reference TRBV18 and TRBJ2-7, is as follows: NAGVMQNPRHLVRRRGQEARLRCSPMKGHSHVYWYRQLPEEGLKFMVYLQKENIIDESGMPKERFSAEFPKEGPSILRIQQVVRGDSAAYFCASSPAISGTGGREQYFGPGTRLTVT.

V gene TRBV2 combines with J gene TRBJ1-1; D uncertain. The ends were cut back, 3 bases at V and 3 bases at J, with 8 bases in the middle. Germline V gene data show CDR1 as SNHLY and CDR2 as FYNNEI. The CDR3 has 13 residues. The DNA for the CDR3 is TGTGCCAGCAGTGATCGTGGCGACACTGAAGCTTTCTTT. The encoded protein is CASSDRGDTEAFF.

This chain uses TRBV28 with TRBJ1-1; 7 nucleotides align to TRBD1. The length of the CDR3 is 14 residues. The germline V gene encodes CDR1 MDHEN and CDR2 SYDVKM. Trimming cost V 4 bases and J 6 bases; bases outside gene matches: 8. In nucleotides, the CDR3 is TGTGCCAGCAGTTCCCCCAGGGGGGGGGCTGAAGCTTTCTTT. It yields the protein CASSSPRGGAEAFF.

The CDR3 sequence is CASMPGLPYGYTF. The CDR3 DNA reads TGTGCCAGCATGCCGGGCCTCCCGTATGGCTACACCTTC. The chain joins TRBV6-5 to TRBJ1-2; no clear D gene. Germline V gene sequence: CDR1 MNHEY, CDR2 SVGAGI. This CDR3 is 13 amino acids long. Trimming stripped 7 bases from V and 5 bases from J, with 14 bases between.

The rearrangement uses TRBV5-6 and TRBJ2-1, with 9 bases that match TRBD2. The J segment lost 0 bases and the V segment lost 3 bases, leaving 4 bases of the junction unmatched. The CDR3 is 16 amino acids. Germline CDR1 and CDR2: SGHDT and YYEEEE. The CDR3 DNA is TGTGCCAGCAGCTCCGGGACTAGCCGCTCCTACAATGAGCAGTTCTTC. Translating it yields CASSSGTSRSYNEQFF. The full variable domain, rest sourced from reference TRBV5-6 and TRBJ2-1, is DAGVTQSPTHLIKTRGQQVTLRCSPKSGHDTVSWYQQALGQGPQFIFQYYEEEERQRGNFPDRFSGHQFPNYSSELNVNALLLGDSALYLCASSSGTSRSYNEQFFGPGTRLTVL.

The CDR3 spells CASSHTGTSGRWKTQYF. As DNA, the CDR3 is TGTGCCAGCAGTCATACCGGGACTAGCGGGAGGTGGAAGACCCAGTACTTC. The V and J genes are TRBV6-6 and TRBJ2-5; 15 bases are shared with TRBD2. From germline, CDR1 is MNHNY and CDR2 SVGAGI (reference sequence). With 5 bases clipped from V and 6 bases from J, the junction kept 10 bases outside the gene matches. This CDR3 has 17 residues.

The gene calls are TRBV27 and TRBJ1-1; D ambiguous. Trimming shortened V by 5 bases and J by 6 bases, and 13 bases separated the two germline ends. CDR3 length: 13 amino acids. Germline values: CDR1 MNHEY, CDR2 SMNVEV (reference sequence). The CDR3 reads CASSIGPGAEAFF. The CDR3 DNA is TGTGCCAGCAGTATCGGACCTGGGGCTGAAGCTTTCTTT.

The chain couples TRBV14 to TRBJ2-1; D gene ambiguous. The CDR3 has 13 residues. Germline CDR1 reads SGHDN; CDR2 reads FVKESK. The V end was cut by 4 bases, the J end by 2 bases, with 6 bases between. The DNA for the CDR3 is TGTGCCAGCAGCCCCTTTACCTACAATGAGCAGTTCTTC. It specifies CASSPFTYNEQFF.

DNA of the CDR3: TGTGCCAGCAGCACCCAAACAGTTTCCCTCGGGAACGAGCAGTACTTC. Its protein product is CASSTQTVSLGNEQYF. The chain links TRBV11-3 to TRBJ2-7; weak D call: TRBD2 (5 bases). Germline loops: CDR1 SGHNT, CDR2 YENEEA. This CDR3 is built from 16 residues. Trimming pared 5 bases from V and 5 bases from J, leaving 22 bases between. Filled out from reference TRBV11-3 and TRBJ2-7, the complete variable domain reads EAGVVQSPRYKIIEKKQPVAFWCNPISGHNTLYWYLQNLGQGPELLIRYENEEAVDDSQLPKDRFSAERLKGVDSTLKIQPAELGDSAVYLCASSTQTVSLGNEQYFGPGTRLTVT.

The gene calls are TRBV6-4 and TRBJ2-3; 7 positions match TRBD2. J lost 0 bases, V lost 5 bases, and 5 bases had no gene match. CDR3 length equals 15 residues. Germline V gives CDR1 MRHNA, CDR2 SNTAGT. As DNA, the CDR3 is TGTGCCAGCAGTACCGGGACTATCAGCACAGATACGCAGTATTTT. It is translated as CASSTGTISTDTQYF.